This is a list of T cell receptor beta chains from one sample in a study of brain T cells in children with intractable seizures. Method: immunoSEQ multiplex PCR; TCRdb's copy keeps in-frame clones and lacks some. The table has 340,000 or so clones, more than 85% seen once. The input for sequencing was peripheral blood, taken approximately 5 months after surgery. All receptors come from a boy younger than two with tuberous sclerosis and intractable seizures. Each CDR3 is given with its conserved first and last residue. A D gene is named only where the DNA matches it firmly. Clone sizes are given selectively: once, few, many, or a class where the clone is expanded.

TRBV5-6	NA	TRBJ2-2	NA	TGTGCCAGCAGCTTGGCAGCGGACACCGGGGAGCTGTTTTTT	CASSLAADTGELFF
TRBV9	NA	TRBJ1-6	TRBD1	TGTGCCAGCAGCGTCGACCAGGGACAGGCTAATTCACCCCTCCACTTT	CASSVDQGQANSPLHF
TRBV5-6	NA	TRBJ1-2	NA	TGTGCCAGCAGCCTTGAAGGACAGACTAACTATGGCTACACCTTC	CASSLEGQTNYGYTF
TRBV6-6	NA	TRBJ2-6	NA	TGTGCCAGCAGTCGGGCTTCCTCTGGGGCCAACGTCCTGACTTTC	CASSRASSGANVLTF
TRBV11-2	NA	TRBJ2-6	NA	TGTGCCAGCAGCTCAAGAGGGGTATCCGGGGCCAACGTCCTGACTTTC	CASSSRGVSGANVLTF
TRBV19	NA	TRBJ2-7	TRBD2	TGTGCCAGTAGTATGACTAGCGGTCCCTACGAGCAGTACTTC	CASSMTSGPYEQYF
TRBV7-3	NA	TRBJ2-3	NA	TGTGCCAGCAGCCTTTGGGCGGCGACGAGGAGCACAGATACGCAGTATTTT	CASSLWAATRSTDTQYF
TRBV3-1/TRBV3-2	NA	TRBJ2-3	NA	TGTGCCAGCAGCCAAAGTCGGATCCCGAGGGATACGCAGTATTTT	CASSQSRIPRDTQYF
TRBV19	NA	TRBJ2-2	NA	TGTGCCAGTAGTATGGGCAGCTACACCGGGGAGCTGTTTTTT	CASSMGSYTGELFF
TRBV24-1	once	TRBJ2-2	NA	TGTGCCACCAGTGACCGATCGGGACGGAACACCGGGGAGCTGTTTTTT	CATSDRSGRNTGELFF
TRBV27	NA	TRBJ1-4	TRBD1	TGTGCCAGTGGGACAGGCCATAATGAAAAACTGTTTTTT	CASGTGHNEKLFF
TRBV7-9	NA	TRBJ2-7	NA	TGTGCCAGCAGCTTAGTGGGGCTTGACGAGCAGTACTTC	CASSLVGLDEQYF
TRBV25-1	NA	TRBJ1-6	NA	TGTGCCAGCAGTGCCCCATCTCTGGGTTCCTCTGATTCACCCCTCCACTTT	CASSAPSLGSSDSPLHF
TRBV5-1	once	TRBJ2-7	TRBD2	TGCGCCAGCAGCTCCCCGGGACTAGCGGGGGTCACCTACGAGCAGTACTTC	CASSSPGLAGVTYEQYF
TRBV28	NA	TRBJ2-1	NA	TGTGCCAGCAGCCACCCGTACAATGAGCAGTTCTTC	CASSHPYNEQFF
TRBV2	NA	TRBJ2-7	TRBD1	TGTGCCAGCAGTGTGGGGACAGGGGGCTACGAGCAGTACTTC	CASSVGTGGYEQYF
TRBV2	NA	TRBJ2-7	TRBD2	TGTGCCAGCAGTGCATCCGGACTAGCGGGGACAGCGATAGCCTACGAGCAGTACTTC	CASSASGLAGTAIAYEQYF